Following are 21 T cell receptor beta chains from one sample sequenced in a study of T cell responses to AZD1222 COVID-19 vaccine. Sequenced by immunoSEQ multiplex PCR; TCRdb stores in-frame clones only, minus some. The sample includes approximately 93,000 clones, roughly 87% of them seen just once. The sample in question was peripheral blood, obtained 28 days after the second AZD1222 dose. The receptors shown here come from an adult who received the AZD1222 COVID-19 vaccine.

V and J are TRBV7-9 and TRBJ1-1; 7 bases agree with TRBD1. Germline CDR1 is SEHNR and CDR2 is FQNEAQ (reference sequence). V shed 6 bases and J 3 bases; nucleotides not matched to a gene: 4. This CDR3 has 13 residues. The CDR3 sequence: CASSDRADTEAFF. For the CDR3, the DNA is TGTGCCAGCAGTGACAGGGCTGACACTGAAGCTTTCTTT.

The chain recombines TRBV6-5 with TRBJ2-5; TRBD1 might be the D (6 bases). Trimming pared 5 bases from V and 5 bases from J, leaving 18 bases between. From germline, CDR1 is MNHEY and CDR2 SVGAGI. The CDR3 consists of 15 residues. CDR3 loop: CASSQGFGTWETQYF. CDR3 coding DNA: TGTGCCAGCAGTCAGGGGTTTGGGACGTGGGAGACCCAGTACTTC.

This sequence joins TRBV5-4 and TRBJ2-3; 7 bases are a match to TRBD2. V trimming: 0 bases; J trimming: 0 bases; junction bases outside the gene matches: 4. The CDR3 is 16 residues long. Germline loops: CDR1 SGHNT, CDR2 YYREEE (reference sequence). The DNA of the CDR3 is TGTGCCAGCAGCTTGGGACTAGCAGTAAGCACAGATACGCAGTATTTT. Protein: CASSLGLAVSTDTQYF.

The gene calls are TRBV6-5 and TRBJ2-1; 7 nucleotides match TRBD1. The germline V gene has CDR1 MNHEY and CDR2 SVGAGI. Trimming cost V 6 bases and J 5 bases; bases outside gene matches: 10. This CDR3 region has 15 residues. DNA for the CDR3: TGTGCCAGCAGAAACCGGGACAGCCTAAACAATGAGCAGTTCTTC. This sequence encodes CASRNRDSLNNEQFF.

The V and J genes are TRBV4-1 and TRBJ2-7; no clear D gene. The V and J ends lost 0 bases and 0 bases respectively, with 12 bases between them. Germline loops: CDR1 MGHRA, CDR2 YSYEKL. This CDR3 spans 16 amino acids. CDR3 sequence: CASSQDMGESSYEQYF. The CDR3 DNA is TGCGCCAGCAGCCAAGATATGGGTGAAAGCTCCTACGAGCAGTACTTC.

The chain recombines TRBV7-6 with TRBJ1-1; 9 bases fit TRBD1. V lost 5 bases to trimming and J lost 7 bases; unmatched junction nucleotides: 14. Germline CDR1 SGHVS, CDR2 FNYEAQ. CDR3 length equals 16 residues. CDR3 residues: CASSNPQGTGSSEAFF. The CDR3 coding sequence is TGTGCCAGCAGCAACCCCCAGGGGACAGGGTCTAGTGAAGCTTTCTTT.

This chain joins TRBV5-1 and TRBJ1-2; D is perhaps TRBD1 (5 bases). CDR1 is SGHRS and CDR2 is YFSETQ in the germline V gene. CDR3 length: 15 amino acids. Trimming took off 4 bases at V and 5 bases at J, with 18 bases between the two ends. CDR3 DNA sequence: TGCGCCAGCAGCACAGGAGGGGACGGAGGTTATGGCTACACCTTC. It translates to CASSTGGDGGYGYTF.

The chain recombines TRBV30 with TRBJ2-3; maybe TRBD1 (6 bases). The length of the CDR3 is 11 residues. Germline V lookup: CDR1 GTSNPN, CDR2 SVGIG (reference sequence). The V end lost 5 bases, the J end lost 4 bases, and 7 bases lay between the germline ends. CDR3 amino acids: CAWEGADTQYF. The CDR3 nucleotides read TGTGCCTGGGAGGGGGCAGATACGCAGTATTTT.

The sample holds one count of this clone. The CDR3 DNA reads TGTGCCACCAGCAGAGTAGGGTGGGAAGAGACCCAGTACTTC. Its protein product is CATSRVGWEETQYF. The chain uses TRBV15 and TRBJ2-5, with D hard to call. The germline CDR1 and CDR2 sequences are LNHNV and YYDKDF (reference sequence). Trimming left V 1 base short and J 3 bases short, with 9 bases between. The CDR3 is made up of 14 amino acids.

This chain connects TRBV11-3 to TRBJ2-3; perhaps TRBD1 as D (7 bases). Trimming cost V 5 bases and J 1 base, with 13 bases left between them. Looked up from germline, CDR1 is SGHNT and CDR2 is YENEEA. This CDR3 spans 15 amino acids. CDR3 coding DNA: TGTGCCAGCAGCCAGGGGGGCGGGGGCACAGATACGCAGTATTTT. Residues: CASSQGGGGTDTQYF.

This clone was seen only once. The chain uses TRBV10-3 and TRBJ2-7, with D maybe TRBD1 (6 bases). There are 11 residues in the CDR3. CDR1 ENHRY and CDR2 SYGVKD come from the germline V gene. V gave up 10 bases and J gave up 2 bases, with 9 bases separating them. The CDR3 nucleotides read TGTGCCACCGGACAGACCTACGAGCAGTACTTC. Residues: CATGQTYEQYF.

The gene calls are TRBV12-3 or TRBV12-4 and TRBJ2-3; 9 bases align to TRBD2. This CDR3 is 13 amino acids long. Losses at the gene ends were 6 bases for V and 8 bases for J; bases not matched to a gene: 6. The CDR3 DNA is TGTGCCAGCAGCCAGGGACTAGCTGTTACGCAGTATTTT. It codes for CASSQGLAVTQYF.

V and J are TRBV11-2 and TRBJ1-2, with no clear D. V was trimmed by 5 bases and J by 5 bases, leaving 9 bases between them. The CDR3 sequence is 12 residues long. Germline assignment: CDR1 SGHAT and CDR2 FQNNGV. The CDR3 coding sequence is TGTGCCAGCAGCGACTATGAGTATGGCTACACCTTC. Its protein product is CASSDYEYGYTF.

The chain is built from TRBV30 and TRBJ2-7; the D gene could be TRBD1 or TRBD2 (7 bases each). This CDR3 is 15 amino acids long. Germline CDR1 and CDR2: GTSNPN and SVGIG (reference sequence). The V end lost 2 bases, the J end lost 6 bases, and 20 bases lay between the germline ends. CDR3 sequence: CAWSIPTGRVSEQYF. The CDR3 DNA sequence: TGTGCCTGGAGTATCCCGACAGGGAGGGTGAGCGAGCAGTACTTC.

This chain uses TRBV2 with TRBJ2-7; tentatively, D is TRBD1 (5 bases). This CDR3 region has 12 residues. Germline CDR1 and CDR2: SNHLY and FYNNEI. Trimming stripped 5 bases from V and 4 bases from J, with 9 bases between. CDR3 protein: CASSYDSYEQYF. In DNA form, the CDR3 reads TGTGCCAGCAGTTACGACAGTTACGAGCAGTACTTC.

V and J are TRBV5-6 and TRBJ1-6; TRBD1 might be the D (5 bases). V lost 5 bases and J 7 bases, leaving 13 bases between the germline ends. This CDR3 has 14 amino acids. The germline CDR1 and CDR2 sequences are SGHDT and YYEEEE. The CDR3 nucleotides read TGTGCCAGCAGAGCGGACGGGGGGAATTCACCCCTCCACTTT. Translation: CASRADGGNSPLHF.

The chain joins TRBV4-2 to TRBJ2-5, with a weak D call TRBD2 (5 bases). Trimming removed 0 bases from V and 2 bases from J, with 10 bases in between. The length of the CDR3 is 15 residues. CDR1 is LGHNA, CDR2 YNFKEQ, per germline. Here the CDR3 reads CASSQDTREQETQYF. The CDR3 nucleotides read TGTGCCAGCAGCCAAGACACTAGAGAGCAAGAGACCCAGTACTTC.

The genes are TRBV2 and TRBJ2-3, with D maybe TRBD2 (5 bases). The CDR3 is 15 residues long. V gave up 9 bases and J gave up 1 base, with 17 bases separating them. Per the germline V gene, CDR1 is SNHLY and CDR2 is FYNNEI. CDR3 residues: CASIRPEAGTDTQYF. DNA for the CDR3: TGTGCCAGTATAAGGCCTGAAGCGGGCACAGATACGCAGTATTTT.

V is TRBV5-6 and J is TRBJ1-3, with TRBD1 as a possible D gene (5 bases). CDR3 size: 17 residues. The V and J ends lost 2 bases and 4 bases respectively, with 19 bases between them. Germline V gives CDR1 SGHDT, CDR2 YYEEEE. The DNA for the CDR3 is TGTGCCAGCAGCTTAAACCCGGACATGGTGGCGGGAAACACCATATATTTT. Translated: CASSLNPDMVAGNTIYF.

The chain employs TRBV30 and TRBJ1-2; 11 bases match TRBD1. After removal of 5 bases from V and 8 bases from J, the junction contained 7 bases not matched to a gene. The CDR3 has 13 amino acids. Germline V gives CDR1 GTSNPN, CDR2 SVGIG (reference sequence). CDR3 DNA sequence: TGTGCCTGGGACGGGACAGGGGGTGACGGCTACACCTTC. Translated: CAWDGTGGDGYTF.

This chain uses TRBV25-1 with TRBJ1-4; the match to TRBD1 covers 8 bases. V lost 5 bases and J lost 6; bases outside the gene matches: 2. Germline loops: CDR1 MGHDK, CDR2 SYGVNS. The CDR3 length is 13 residues. The CDR3 loop is CASSQGAHEKLFF. The DNA for the CDR3 is TGTGCCAGCAGTCAGGGGGCGCATGAAAAACTGTTTTTT.